This T cell receptor beta chain was captured in a study of OX40 agonist ivuxolimab in advanced cancers. About the research overall: Partial responses were achieved by three patients: one hepatocellular carcinoma, two cutaneous melanoma. Regarding the study as a whole: Clonal expansion by week 6 occurred in CD4+ and CD8+ blood T cells (at 0.1 to 3.0 mg/kg).

Sequenced by immunoSEQ multiplex PCR; TCRdb stores in-frame clones only, minus some. Among fewer than 65,000 clones, roughly 80% were seen once, and the ten largest hold under 4%. In the case of this clone: The target antigen is unknown.

No patient had autoimmune disease or received systemic immunosuppression. V dropped 3 bases and J dropped 7; count of bases not matched to a gene: 14. This CDR3 contains 16 residues. CDR1 is GTSNPN and CDR2 is SVGIG in the germline V gene (reference sequence). This receptor was identified in an adult with an advanced solid tumor such as melanoma, head and neck, liver or kidney cancer. Sequenced material: CD4+ or CD8+ T cells sorted from blood, taken in a trial of the OX40 agonist ivuxolimab. This rearrangement joins TRBV30 to TRBJ2-2; 7 bases map to TRBD2. The CDR3 reads CAWSRKRAGDGGELFF. In nucleotides, the CDR3 is TGTGCCTGGAGCCGGAAAAGGGCGGGAGATGGCGGGGAGCTGTTTTTT.